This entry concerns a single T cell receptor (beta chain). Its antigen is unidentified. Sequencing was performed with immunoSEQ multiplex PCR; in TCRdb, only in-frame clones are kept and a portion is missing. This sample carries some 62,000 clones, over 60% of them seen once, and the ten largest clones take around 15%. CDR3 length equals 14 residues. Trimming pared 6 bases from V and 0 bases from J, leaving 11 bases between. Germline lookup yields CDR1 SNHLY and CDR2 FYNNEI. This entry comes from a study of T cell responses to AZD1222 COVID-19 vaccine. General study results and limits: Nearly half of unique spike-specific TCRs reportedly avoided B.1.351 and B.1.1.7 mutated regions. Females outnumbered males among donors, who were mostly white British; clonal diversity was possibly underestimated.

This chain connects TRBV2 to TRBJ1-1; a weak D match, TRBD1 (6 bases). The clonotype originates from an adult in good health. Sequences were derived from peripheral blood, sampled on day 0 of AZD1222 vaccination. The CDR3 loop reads CASSLGQMNTEAFF. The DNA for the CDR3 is TGTGCCAGCAGCCTCGGACAGATGAACACTGAAGCTTTCTTT.